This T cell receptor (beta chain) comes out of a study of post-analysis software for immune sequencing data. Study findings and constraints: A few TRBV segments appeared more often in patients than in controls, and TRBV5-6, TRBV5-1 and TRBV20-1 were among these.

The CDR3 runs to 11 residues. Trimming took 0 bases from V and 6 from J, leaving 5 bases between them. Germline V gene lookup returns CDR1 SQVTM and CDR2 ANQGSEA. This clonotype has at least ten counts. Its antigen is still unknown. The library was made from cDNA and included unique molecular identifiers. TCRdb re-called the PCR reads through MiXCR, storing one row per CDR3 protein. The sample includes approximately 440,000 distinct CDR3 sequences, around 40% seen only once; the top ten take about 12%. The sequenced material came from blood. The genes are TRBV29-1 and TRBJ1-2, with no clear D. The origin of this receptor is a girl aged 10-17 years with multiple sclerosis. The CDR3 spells CSVEDRDGYTF. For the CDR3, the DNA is TGCAGCGTTGAAGATAGGGATGGCTACACCTTC.